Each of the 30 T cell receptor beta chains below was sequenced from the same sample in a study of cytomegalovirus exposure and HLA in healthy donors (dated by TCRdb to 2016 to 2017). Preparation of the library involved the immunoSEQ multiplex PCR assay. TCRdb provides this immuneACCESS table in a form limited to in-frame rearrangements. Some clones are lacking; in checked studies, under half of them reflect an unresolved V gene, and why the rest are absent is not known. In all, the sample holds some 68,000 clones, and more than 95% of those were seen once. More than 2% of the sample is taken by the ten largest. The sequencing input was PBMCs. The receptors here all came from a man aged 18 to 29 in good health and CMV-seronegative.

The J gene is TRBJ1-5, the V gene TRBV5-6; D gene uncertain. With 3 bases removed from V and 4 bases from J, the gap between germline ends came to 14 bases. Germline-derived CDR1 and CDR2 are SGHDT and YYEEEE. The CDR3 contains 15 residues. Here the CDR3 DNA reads TGTGCCAGCAGCTCCTATTGGAGCGGGAATCAGCCCCAGCATTTT. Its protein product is CASSSYWSGNQPQHF.

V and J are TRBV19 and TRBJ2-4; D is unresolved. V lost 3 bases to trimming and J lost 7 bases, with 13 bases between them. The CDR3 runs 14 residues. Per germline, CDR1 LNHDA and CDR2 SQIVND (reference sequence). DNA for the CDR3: TGTGCCAGTAGTATGTCGGCCCTCGGGAACATTCAGTACTTC. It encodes CASSMSALGNIQYF.

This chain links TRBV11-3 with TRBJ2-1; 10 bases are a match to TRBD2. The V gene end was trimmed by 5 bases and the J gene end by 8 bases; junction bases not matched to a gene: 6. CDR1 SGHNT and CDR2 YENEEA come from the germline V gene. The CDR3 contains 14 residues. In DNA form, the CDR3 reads TGTGCCAGCAGCCCTAGCGGGAGTTTCCATGAGCAGTTCTTC. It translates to CASSPSGSFHEQFF. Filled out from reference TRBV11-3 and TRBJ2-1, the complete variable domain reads EAGVVQSPRYKIIEKKQPVAFWCNPISGHNTLYWYLQNLGQGPELLIRYENEEAVDDSQLPKDRFSAERLKGVDSTLKIQPAELGDSAVYLCASSPSGSFHEQFFGPGTRLTVL.

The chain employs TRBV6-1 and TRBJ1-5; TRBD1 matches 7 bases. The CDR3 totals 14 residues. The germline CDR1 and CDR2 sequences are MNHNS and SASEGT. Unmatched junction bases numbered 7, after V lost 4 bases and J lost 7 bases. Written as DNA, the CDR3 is TGTGCCAGCAGTGTAAGGGGGACAGAACAGCCCCAGCATTTT. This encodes CASSVRGTEQPQHF.

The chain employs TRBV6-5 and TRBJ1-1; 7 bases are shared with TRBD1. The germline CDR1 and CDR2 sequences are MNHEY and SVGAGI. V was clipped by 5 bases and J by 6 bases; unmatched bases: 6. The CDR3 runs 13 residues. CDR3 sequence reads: CASSLDRAAEAFF. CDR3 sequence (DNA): TGTGCCAGCAGTCTAGACAGGGCGGCTGAAGCTTTCTTT.

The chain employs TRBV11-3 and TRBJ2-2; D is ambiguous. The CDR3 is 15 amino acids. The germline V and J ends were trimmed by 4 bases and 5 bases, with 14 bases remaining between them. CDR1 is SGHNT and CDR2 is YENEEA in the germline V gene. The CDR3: CASSSVSESTGELFF. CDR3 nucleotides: TGTGCCAGCAGCTCCGTCAGCGAATCTACCGGGGAGCTGTTTTTT.

The CDR3 nucleotides read TGTGCCACCAGCAGAGTCGGGGATATTTACAATGAGCAGTTCTTC. It yields the protein CATSRVGDIYNEQFF. This chain links TRBV15 with TRBJ2-1; the D gene is possibly TRBD2 (5 bases). Trimming shortened V by 1 base and J by 4 bases, and 11 bases separated the two germline ends. This CDR3 spans 15 amino acids. Germline V lookup: CDR1 LNHNV, CDR2 YYDKDF (reference sequence).

For the CDR3, the DNA is TGTGCCAGCAGCGTAACGGGGACAGCCTACAATGAGCAGTTCTTC. This encodes CASSVTGTAYNEQFF. V gene TRBV9 combines with J gene TRBJ2-1; 7 bases are shared with TRBD1. CDR1 and CDR2 (germline): SGDLS, YYNGEE. The CDR3 totals 15 residues. V was clipped by 1 base and J by 2 bases; unmatched bases: 3.

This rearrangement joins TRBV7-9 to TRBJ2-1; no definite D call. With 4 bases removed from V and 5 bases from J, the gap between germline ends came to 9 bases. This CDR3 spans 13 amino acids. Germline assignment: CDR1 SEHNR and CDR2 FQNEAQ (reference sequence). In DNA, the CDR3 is TGTGCCAGCAGCTCTACCGGAGACAATGAGCAGTTCTTC. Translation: CASSSTGDNEQFF.

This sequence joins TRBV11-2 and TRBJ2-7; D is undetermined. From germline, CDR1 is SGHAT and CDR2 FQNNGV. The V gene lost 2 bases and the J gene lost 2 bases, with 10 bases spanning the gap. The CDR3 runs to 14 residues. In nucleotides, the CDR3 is TGTGCCAGCAGCTTAAGTGGCCAAACCTACGAGCAGTACTTC. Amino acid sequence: CASSLSGQTYEQYF.

CDR3 coding DNA: TGTGCCAGCAGTGAATTTTCGAGGGGGCAAGGGGCCAACGTCCTGACTTTC. Amino acid sequence: CASSEFSRGQGANVLTF. The chain carries TRBV6-1 and TRBJ2-6, with 7 bases lining up with TRBD1. The V gene's germline CDR1 is MNHNS and CDR2 SASEGT. The CDR3 has 17 residues. The trim removed 2 bases at V and 4 bases at J, leaving 8 bases unmatched.

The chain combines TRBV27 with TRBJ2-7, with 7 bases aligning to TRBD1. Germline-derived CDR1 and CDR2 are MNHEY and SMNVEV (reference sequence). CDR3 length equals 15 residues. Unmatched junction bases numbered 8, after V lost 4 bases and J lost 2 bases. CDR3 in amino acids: CASSSRTGPAYEQYF. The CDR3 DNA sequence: TGTGCCAGCAGTTCCCGGACAGGCCCTGCCTACGAGCAGTACTTC.

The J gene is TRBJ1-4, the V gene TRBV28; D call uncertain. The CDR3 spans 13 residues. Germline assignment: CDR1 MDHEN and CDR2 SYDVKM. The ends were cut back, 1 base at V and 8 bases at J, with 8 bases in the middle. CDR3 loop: CASSLSRVEKLFF. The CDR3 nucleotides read TGTGCCAGCAGTTTATCACGGGTCGAAAAACTGTTTTTT.

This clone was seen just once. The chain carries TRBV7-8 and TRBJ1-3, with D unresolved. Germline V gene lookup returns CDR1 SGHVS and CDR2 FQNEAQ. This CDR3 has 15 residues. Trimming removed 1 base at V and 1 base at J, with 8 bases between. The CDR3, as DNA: TGTGCCAGCAGCTTAGGGCTGCCATCTGGAAACACCATATATTTT. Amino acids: CASSLGLPSGNTIYF.

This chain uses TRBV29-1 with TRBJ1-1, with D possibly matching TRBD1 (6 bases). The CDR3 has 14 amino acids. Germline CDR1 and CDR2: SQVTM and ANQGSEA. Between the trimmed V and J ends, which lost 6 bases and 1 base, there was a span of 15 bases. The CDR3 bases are TGCAGCGTCTTTTATGGGACATCGAACACTGAAGCTTTCTTT. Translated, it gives CSVFYGTSNTEAFF.

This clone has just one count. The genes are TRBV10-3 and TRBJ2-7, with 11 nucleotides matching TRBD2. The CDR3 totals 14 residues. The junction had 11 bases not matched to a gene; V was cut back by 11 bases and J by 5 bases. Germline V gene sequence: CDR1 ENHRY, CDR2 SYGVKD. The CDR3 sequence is CAAASSGRSHEQYF. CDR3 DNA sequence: TGTGCCGCCGCCTCTAGCGGGAGGTCCCACGAGCAGTACTTC.

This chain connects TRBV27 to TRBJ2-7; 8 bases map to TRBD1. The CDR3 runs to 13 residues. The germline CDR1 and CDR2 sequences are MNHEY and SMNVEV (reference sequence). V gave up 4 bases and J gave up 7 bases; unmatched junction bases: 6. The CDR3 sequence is CASSSQGAGEQYF. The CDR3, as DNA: TGTGCCAGCAGTTCTCAGGGGGCAGGGGAGCAGTACTTC.

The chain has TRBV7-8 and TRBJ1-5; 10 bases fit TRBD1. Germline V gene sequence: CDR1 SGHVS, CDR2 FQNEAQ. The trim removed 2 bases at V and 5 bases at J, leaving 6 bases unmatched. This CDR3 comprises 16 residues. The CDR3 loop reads CASSLRGQGTDQPQHF. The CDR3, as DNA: TGTGCCAGCAGCTTAAGGGGACAGGGGACGGATCAGCCCCAGCATTTT.

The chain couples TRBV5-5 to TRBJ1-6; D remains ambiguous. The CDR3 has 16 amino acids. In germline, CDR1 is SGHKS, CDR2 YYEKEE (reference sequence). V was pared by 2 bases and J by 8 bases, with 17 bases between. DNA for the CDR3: TGTGCCAGCAGCTTATCGGGTCTTCGCCGCGATTCACCCCTCCACTTT. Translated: CASSLSGLRRDSPLHF.

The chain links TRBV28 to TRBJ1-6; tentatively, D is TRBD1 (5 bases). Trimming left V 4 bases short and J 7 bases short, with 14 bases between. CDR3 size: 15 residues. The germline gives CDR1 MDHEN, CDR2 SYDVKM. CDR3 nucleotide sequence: TGTGCCAGCAGTTATCAGGGTATGACCAATTCACCCCTCCACTTT. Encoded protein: CASSYQGMTNSPLHF.

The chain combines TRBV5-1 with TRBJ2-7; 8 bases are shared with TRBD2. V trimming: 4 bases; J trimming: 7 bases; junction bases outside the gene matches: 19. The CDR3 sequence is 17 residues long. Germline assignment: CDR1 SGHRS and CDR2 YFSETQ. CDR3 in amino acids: CASSRTAGGELSREQYF. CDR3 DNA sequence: TGCGCCAGCAGCCGGACCGCGGGGGGCGAACTTTCGCGTGAGCAGTACTTC.

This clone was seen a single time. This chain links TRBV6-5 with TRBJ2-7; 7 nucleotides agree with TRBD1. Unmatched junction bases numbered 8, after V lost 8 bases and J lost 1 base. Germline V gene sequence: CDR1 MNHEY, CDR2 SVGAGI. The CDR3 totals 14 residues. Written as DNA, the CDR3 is TGTGCCAGCGAAATAGGGACAGTGTCCTACGAGCAGTACTTC. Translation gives CASEIGTVSYEQYF.

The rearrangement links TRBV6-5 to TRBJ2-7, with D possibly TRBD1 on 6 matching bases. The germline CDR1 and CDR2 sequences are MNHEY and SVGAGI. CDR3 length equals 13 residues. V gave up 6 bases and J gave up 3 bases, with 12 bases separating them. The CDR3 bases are TGTGCCAGCAGGGGACACCGCGGCTACGAGCAGTACTTC. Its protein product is CASRGHRGYEQYF.

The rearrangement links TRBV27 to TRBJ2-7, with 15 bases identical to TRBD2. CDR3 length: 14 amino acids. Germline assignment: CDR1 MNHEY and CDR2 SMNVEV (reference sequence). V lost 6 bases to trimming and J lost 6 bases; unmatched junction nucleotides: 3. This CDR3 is CASSGLAGGSEQYF. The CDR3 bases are TGTGCCAGCAGCGGACTAGCGGGAGGGAGCGAGCAGTACTTC.

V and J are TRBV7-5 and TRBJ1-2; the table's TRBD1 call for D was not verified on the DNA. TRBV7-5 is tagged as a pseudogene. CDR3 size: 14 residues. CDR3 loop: CARRNRDRAYGYTF. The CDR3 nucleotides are TGTGCCAGAAGGAACCGGGACAGGGCTTATGGCTACACCTTC.

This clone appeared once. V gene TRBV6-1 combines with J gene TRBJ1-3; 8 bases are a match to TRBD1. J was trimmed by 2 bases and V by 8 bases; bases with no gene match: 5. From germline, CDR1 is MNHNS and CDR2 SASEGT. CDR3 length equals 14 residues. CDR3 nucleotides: TGTGCCAGCGGACAGGGTCAACCTGGAAACACCATATATTTT. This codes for CASGQGQPGNTIYF.

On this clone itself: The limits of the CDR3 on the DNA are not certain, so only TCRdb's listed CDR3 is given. The chain's CDR3 is CASSTSTGNYGYTF. V is TRBV6-6 and J is TRBJ1-2; the D segment call TRBD1 is taken from the table without a DNA check. From its first to its last residue, the CDR3 has 14 amino acids. CDR1 and CDR2 (germline): MNHNY, SVGAGI (reference sequence).

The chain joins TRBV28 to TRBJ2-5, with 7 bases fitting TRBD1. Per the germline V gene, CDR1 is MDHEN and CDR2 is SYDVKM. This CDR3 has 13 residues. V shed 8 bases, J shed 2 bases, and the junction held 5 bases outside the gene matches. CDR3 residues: CASQRDRQETQYF. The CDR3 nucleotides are TGTGCCAGCCAGAGGGACAGACAAGAGACCCAGTACTTC.

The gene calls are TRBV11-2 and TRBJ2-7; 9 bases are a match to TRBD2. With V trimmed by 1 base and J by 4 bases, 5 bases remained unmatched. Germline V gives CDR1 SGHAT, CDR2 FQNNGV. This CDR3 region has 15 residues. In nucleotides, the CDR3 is TGTGCCAGCAGCTTAGGTAGCGGGAGCTTATACGAGCAGTACTTC. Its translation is CASSLGSGSLYEQYF. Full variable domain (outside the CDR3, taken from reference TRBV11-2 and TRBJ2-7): EAGVAQSPRYKIIEKRQSVAFWCNPISGHATLYWYQQILGQGPKLLIQFQNNGVVDDSQLPKDRFSAERLKGVDSTLKIQPAKLEDSAVYLCASSLGSGSLYEQYFGPGTRLTVT.

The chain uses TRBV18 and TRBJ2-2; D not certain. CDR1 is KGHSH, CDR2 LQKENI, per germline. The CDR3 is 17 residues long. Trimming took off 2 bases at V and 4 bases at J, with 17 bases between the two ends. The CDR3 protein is CASSPKAFGMSTGELFF. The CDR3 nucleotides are TGTGCCAGCTCACCAAAAGCTTTTGGTATGAGCACCGGGGAGCTGTTTTTT.